A single sample is the source of the 13 T cell receptor beta chains below, sequenced in a study of T cell repertoires in aging, cancer and after chemotherapy. Amplification of TCR beta used genomic DNA extracted from peripheral blood. Multiplex touch-down PCR with TRB-A/B primers amplified rearranged V-D-J TRB sequences. Each CDR3 protein gets one entry after TCRdb re-called the multiplex PCR reads with MiXCR. The table records 10,000 or so distinct CDR3 sequences, around a third of them present only once. Input material: blood. These receptors were taken from a human donor in good health. The donor label of this sample is uncertain.

This sequence joins TRBV13 and TRBJ2-3, with TRBD2 matching over 9 bases. The J segment lost 0 bases and the V segment lost 1 base, leaving 8 bases of the junction unmatched. The CDR3 extends over 18 amino acids. Germline-derived CDR1 and CDR2 are PRHDT and FYEKMQ (reference sequence). The CDR3 DNA reads TGTGCCAGCAGCTTAGCGAGTAGCGGGAGATGGAGCACAGATACGCAGTATTTT. Protein sequence: CASSLASSGRWSTDTQYF.

In this sample, this clonotype turned up a few times. The rearrangement joins TRBV7-9 to TRBJ2-7; D tentatively reads TRBD1 or TRBD2 (6 bases each). This CDR3 has 17 amino acids. Between the trimmed V and J ends, which lost 5 bases and 0 bases, there was a span of 20 bases. Germline-derived CDR1 and CDR2 are SEHNR and FQNEAQ (reference sequence). The CDR3 region is CASSRPGAGPLSYEQYF. CDR3 sequence (DNA): TGTGCCAGCAGCCGCCCGGGGGCAGGCCCGCTCTCCTACGAGCAGTACTTC.

This chain connects TRBV18 to TRBJ2-7, with a weak D call TRBD1 (6 bases). Germline CDR1 and CDR2: KGHSH and LQKENI. Trimming pared 0 bases from V and 7 bases from J, leaving 16 bases between. The CDR3 extends over 15 amino acids. The CDR3 coding sequence is TGTGCCAGCTCACCACCAACCAGGGGACGTTGGGAGCAGTACTTC. Its translation is CASSPPTRGRWEQYF.

The chain combines TRBV20-1 with TRBJ2-7; 9 bases are a match to TRBD1. In germline, CDR1 is DFQATT, CDR2 SNEGSKA (reference sequence). J lost 5 bases, V lost 5 bases, and 7 bases had no gene match. CDR3 length equals 13 residues. The DNA for the CDR3 is TGCAGTGCTCCCGGGACAGGGCTCGACGAGCAGTACTTC. Protein sequence: CSAPGTGLDEQYF.

The sample holds a few counts of this clonotype. The chain is built from TRBV19 and TRBJ1-5; D gene uncertain. CDR1 and CDR2 from the germline V gene are LNHDA and SQIVND (reference sequence). The CDR3 length is 14 residues. The V end lost 5 bases, the J end lost 9 bases, and 17 bases lay between the germline ends. CDR3 protein: CASSSKQEWRPQHF. The CDR3 nucleotides are TGTGCCAGTAGTTCCAAGCAGGAGTGGCGGCCCCAGCATTTT. Together with reference TRBV19 and TRBJ1-5, the CDR3 gives the full variable domain: DGGITQSPKYLFRKEGQNVTLSCEQNLNHDAMYWYRQDPGQGLRLIYYSQIVNDFQKGDIAEGYSVSREKKESFPLTVTSAQKNPTAFYLCASSSKQEWRPQHFGDGTRLSIL.

This clonotype is labeled medium-sized (0.01 to 0.1%). The chain recombines TRBV6-5 with TRBJ2-1; 7 nucleotides line up with TRBD2. Losses at the gene ends were 0 bases for V and 5 bases for J; bases not matched to a gene: 4. Germline CDR1 MNHEY, CDR2 SVGAGI. The CDR3 sequence is 15 residues long. The CDR3 protein is CASSYSKLAHNEQFF. In nucleotides, the CDR3 is TGTGCCAGCAGTTACTCCAAACTAGCGCACAATGAGCAGTTCTTC.

This clonotype has just a few counts. The rearrangement uses TRBV5-6 and TRBJ1-2; 8 nucleotides match TRBD1. Germline loops: CDR1 SGHDT, CDR2 YYEEEE. V shed 3 bases and J 4 bases; nucleotides not matched to a gene: 8. The CDR3 has 15 residues. The CDR3 is CASSSDRALGYGYTF. For the CDR3, the DNA is TGTGCCAGCAGCTCGGACAGGGCCTTGGGCTATGGCTACACCTTC.

This clonotype was observed once. The V gene is TRBV30, the J gene TRBJ2-1; 8 nucleotides agree with TRBD1. Germline CDR1 GTSNPN, CDR2 SVGIG (reference sequence). The CDR3 has 21 residues. V lost 2 bases, J lost 0 bases, and 21 bases stayed unmatched. The CDR3 bases are TGTGCCTGGAGTTCCCCCCCCACAGGGGGTCGTGGTATTGGCTCCTACAATGAGCAGTTCTTC. This gives the protein CAWSSPPTGGRGIGSYNEQFF.

The rearrangement joins TRBV6-6 to TRBJ2-3, with D uncertain. There are 11 residues in the CDR3. Trimming pared 6 bases from V and 6 bases from J, leaving 7 bases between. The germline V gene encodes CDR1 MNHNY and CDR2 SVGAGI (reference sequence). CDR3: CASREEDTQYF. In DNA form, the CDR3 reads TGTGCCAGCAGAGAAGAGGATACGCAGTATTTT.

This chain uses TRBV19 with TRBJ2-5; D not resolved. V was cut by 6 bases and J by 0 bases, with 8 bases left in between. The V gene's germline CDR1 is LNHDA and CDR2 SQIVND (reference sequence). The CDR3 has 13 residues. The CDR3 reads CASSSNYQETQYF. The CDR3 DNA is TGTGCCAGTAGCTCAAATTACCAAGAGACCCAGTACTTC.

CDR3 DNA sequence: TGTGCCAGCAGTTTACGGGCAGCGAACACTGAAGCTTTCTTT. Its protein product is CASSLRAANTEAFF. The rearrangement uses TRBV27 and TRBJ1-1, with D unclear. Trimming cost V 2 bases and J 1 base, with 8 bases left between them. Germline CDR1 MNHEY, CDR2 SMNVEV (reference sequence). This CDR3 is 14 amino acids long.

This CDR3 is CASSFTDGYGYTF. CDR3 bases: TGTGCCAGCAGTTTTACAGACGGCTATGGCTACACCTTC. This chain connects TRBV6-5 to TRBJ1-2, with unresolved D. The CDR3 has 13 residues. CDR1 and CDR2 from the germline V gene are MNHEY and SVGAGI. V was cut by 4 bases and J by 4 bases, with 10 bases left in between.

Comments on this clonotype: This clone may be a read error of a much larger clone one base away. The chain employs TRBV29-1 and TRBJ2-3; TRBD2 aligns across 9 bases. Germline trimming cut 8 bases from V and 7 bases from J; bases unmatched to any gene: 13. CDR3 length: 14 amino acids. Germline lookup yields CDR1 SQVTM and CDR2 ANQGSEA. The CDR3 DNA is TGCAGCTCCGGACTAGCGTGGGGGCTCCATACGCAGTATTTT. It yields the protein CSSGLAWGLHTQYF.